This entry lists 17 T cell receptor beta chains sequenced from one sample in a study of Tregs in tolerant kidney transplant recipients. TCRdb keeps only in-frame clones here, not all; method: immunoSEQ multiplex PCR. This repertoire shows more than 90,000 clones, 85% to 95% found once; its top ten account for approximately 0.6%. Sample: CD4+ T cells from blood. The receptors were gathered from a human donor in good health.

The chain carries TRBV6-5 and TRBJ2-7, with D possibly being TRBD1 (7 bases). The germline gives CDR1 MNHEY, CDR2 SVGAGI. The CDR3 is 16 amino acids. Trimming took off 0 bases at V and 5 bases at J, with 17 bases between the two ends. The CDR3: CASSYSNRGGPHEQYF. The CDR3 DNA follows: TGTGCCAGCAGTTACTCGAACAGGGGAGGCCCCCACGAGCAGTACTTC.

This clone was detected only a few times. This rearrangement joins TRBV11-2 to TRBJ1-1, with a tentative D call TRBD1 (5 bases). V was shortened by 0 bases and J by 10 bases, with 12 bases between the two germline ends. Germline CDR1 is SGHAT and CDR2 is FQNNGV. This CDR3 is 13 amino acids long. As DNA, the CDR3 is TGTGCCAGCAGCTTAGAGGTCGGGGACGGAGCTTTCTTT. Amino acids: CASSLEVGDGAFF. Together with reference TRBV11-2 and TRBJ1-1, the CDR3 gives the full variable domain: EAGVAQSPRYKIIEKRQSVAFWCNPISGHATLYWYQQILGQGPKLLIQFQNNGVVDDSQLPKDRFSAERLKGVDSTLKIQPAKLEDSAVYLCASSLEVGDGAFFGQGTRLTVV.

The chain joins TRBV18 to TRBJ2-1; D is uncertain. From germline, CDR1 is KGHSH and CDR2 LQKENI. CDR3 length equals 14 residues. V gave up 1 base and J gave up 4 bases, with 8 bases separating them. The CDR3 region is CASSPRGTYNEQFF. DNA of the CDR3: TGTGCCAGCTCACCACGGGGTACGTACAATGAGCAGTTCTTC. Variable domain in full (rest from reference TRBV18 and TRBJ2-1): NAGVMQNPRHLVRRRGQEARLRCSPMKGHSHVYWYRQLPEEGLKFMVYLQKENIIDESGMPKERFSAEFPKEGPSILRIQQVVRGDSAAYFCASSPRGTYNEQFFGPGTRLTVL.

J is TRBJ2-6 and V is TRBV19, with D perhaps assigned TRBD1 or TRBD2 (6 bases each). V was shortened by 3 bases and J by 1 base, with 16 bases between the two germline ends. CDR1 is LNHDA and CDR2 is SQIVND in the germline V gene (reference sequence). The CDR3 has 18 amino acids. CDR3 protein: CASSMVQGGGSGANVLTF. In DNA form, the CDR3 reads TGTGCCAGTAGTATGGTACAGGGAGGTGGGTCTGGGGCCAACGTCCTGACTTTC.

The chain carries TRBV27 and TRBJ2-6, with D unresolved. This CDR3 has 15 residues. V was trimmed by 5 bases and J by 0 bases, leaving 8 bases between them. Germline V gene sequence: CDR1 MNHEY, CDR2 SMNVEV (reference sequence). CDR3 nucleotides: TGTGCCAGCAGTCCATCAGTCTCTGGGGCCAACGTCCTGACTTTC. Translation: CASSPSVSGANVLTF.

The chain's CDR3 is CASSRGQAATNEKLFF. CDR3 sequence (DNA): TGCGCCAGCAGCCGGGGACAGGCCGCAACTAATGAAAAACTGTTTTTT. The chain uses TRBV5-1 and TRBJ1-4; 8 positions match TRBD1. The germline gives CDR1 SGHRS, CDR2 YFSETQ. V gave up 4 bases and J gave up 0 bases; unmatched junction bases: 5. The CDR3 is made up of 16 amino acids. Full variable domain (remainder filled in from reference TRBV5-1 and TRBJ1-4): KAGVTQTPRYLIKTRGQQVTLSCSPISGHRSVSWYQQTPGQGLQFLFEYFSETQRNKGNFPGRFSGRQFSNSRSEMNVSTLELGDSALYLCASSRGQAATNEKLFFGSGTQLSVL.

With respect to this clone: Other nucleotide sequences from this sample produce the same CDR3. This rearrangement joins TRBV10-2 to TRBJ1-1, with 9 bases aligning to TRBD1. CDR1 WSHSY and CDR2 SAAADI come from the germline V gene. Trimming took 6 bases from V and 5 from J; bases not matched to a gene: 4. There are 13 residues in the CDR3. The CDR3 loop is CASSVTGGTEAFF. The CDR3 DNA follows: TGCGCCAGCAGCGTGACAGGGGGTACTGAAGCTTTCTTT.

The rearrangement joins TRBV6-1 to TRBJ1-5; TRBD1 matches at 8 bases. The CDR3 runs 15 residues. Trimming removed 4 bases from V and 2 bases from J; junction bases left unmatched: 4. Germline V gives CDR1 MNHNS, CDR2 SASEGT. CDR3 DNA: TGTGCCAGCAGTGCAGGGGGCTTGGGCAATCAGCCCCAGCATTTT. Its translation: CASSAGGLGNQPQHF.

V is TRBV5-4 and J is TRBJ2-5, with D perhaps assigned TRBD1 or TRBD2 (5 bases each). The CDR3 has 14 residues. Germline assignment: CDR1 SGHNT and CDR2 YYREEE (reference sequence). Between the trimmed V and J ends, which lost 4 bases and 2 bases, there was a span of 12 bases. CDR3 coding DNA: TGTGCCAGCAGCCCTGGGACCTTTCAAGAGACCCAGTACTTC. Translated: CASSPGTFQETQYF. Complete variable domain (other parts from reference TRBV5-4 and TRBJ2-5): ETGVTQSPTHLIKTRGQQVTLRCSSQSGHNTVSWYQQALGQGPQFIFQYYREEENGRGNFPPRFSGLQFPNYSSELNVNALELDDSALYLCASSPGTFQETQYFGPGTRLLVL.

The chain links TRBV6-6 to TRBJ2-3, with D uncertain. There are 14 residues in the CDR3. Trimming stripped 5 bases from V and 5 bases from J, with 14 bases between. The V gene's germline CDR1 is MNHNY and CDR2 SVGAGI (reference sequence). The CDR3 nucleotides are TGTGCCAGCAGTACCCCCGTGATCGGAGATACGCAGTATTTT. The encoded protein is CASSTPVIGDTQYF.

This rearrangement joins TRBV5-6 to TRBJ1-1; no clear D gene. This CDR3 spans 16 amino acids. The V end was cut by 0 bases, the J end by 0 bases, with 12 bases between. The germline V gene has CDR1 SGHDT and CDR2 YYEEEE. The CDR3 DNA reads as TGTGCCAGCAGCTTGGTGGCAGGAAACTTGAACACTGAAGCTTTCTTT. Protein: CASSLVAGNLNTEAFF.

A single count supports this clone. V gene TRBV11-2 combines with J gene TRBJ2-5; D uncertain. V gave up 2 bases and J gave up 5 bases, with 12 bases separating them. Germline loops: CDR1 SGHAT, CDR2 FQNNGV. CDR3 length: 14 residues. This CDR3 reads CASSLPARPETQYF. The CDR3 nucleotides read TGTGCCAGCAGCTTACCCGCGCGTCCTGAGACCCAGTACTTC.

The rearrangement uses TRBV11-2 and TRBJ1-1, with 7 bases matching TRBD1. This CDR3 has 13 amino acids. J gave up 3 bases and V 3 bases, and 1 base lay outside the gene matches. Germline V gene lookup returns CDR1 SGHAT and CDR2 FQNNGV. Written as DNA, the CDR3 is TGTGCCAGCAGCTTGACAGGGCACACTGAAGCTTTCTTT. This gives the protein CASSLTGHTEAFF.

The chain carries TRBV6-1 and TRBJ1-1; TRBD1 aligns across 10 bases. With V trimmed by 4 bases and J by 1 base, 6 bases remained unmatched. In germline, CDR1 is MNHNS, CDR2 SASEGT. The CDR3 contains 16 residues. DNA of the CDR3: TGTGCCAGCAGTGTCCCGGGACAGGGGACGAACACTGAAGCTTTCTTT. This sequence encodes CASSVPGQGTNTEAFF.

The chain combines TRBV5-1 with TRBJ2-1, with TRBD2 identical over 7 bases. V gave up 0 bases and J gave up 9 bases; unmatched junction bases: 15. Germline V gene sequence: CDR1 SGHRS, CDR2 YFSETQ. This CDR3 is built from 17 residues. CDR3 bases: TGCGCCAGCAGCTTGGCCACTGCGGGCCCGGGGAGGGGTGAGCAGTTCTTC. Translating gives CASSLATAGPGRGEQFF. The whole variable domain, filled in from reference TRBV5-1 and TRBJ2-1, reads KAGVTQTPRYLIKTRGQQVTLSCSPISGHRSVSWYQQTPGQGLQFLFEYFSETQRNKGNFPGRFSGRQFSNSRSEMNVSTLELGDSALYLCASSLATAGPGRGEQFFGPGTRLTVL.

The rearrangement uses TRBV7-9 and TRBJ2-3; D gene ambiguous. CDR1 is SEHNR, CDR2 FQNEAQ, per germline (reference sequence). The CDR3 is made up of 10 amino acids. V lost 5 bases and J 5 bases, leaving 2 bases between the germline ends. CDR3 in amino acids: CASSGDTQYF. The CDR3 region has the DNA TGTGCCAGCAGCGGAGATACGCAGTATTTT.

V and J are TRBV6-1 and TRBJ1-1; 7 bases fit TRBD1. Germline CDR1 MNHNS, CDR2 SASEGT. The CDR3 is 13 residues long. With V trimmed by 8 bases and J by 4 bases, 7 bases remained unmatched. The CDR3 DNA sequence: TGTGCCAGCCTTTACCACAGGGGCACTGAAGCTTTCTTT. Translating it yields CASLYHRGTEAFF.